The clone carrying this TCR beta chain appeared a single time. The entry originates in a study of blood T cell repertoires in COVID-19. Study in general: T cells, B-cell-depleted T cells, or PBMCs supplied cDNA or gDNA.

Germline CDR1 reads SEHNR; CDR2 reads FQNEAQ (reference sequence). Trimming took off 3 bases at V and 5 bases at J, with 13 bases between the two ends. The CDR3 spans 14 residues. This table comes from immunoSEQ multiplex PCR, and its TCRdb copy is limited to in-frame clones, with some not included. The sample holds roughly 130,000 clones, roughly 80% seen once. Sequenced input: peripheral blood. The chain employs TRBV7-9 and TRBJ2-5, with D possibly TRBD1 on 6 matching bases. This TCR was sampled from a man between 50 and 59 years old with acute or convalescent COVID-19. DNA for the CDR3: TGTGCCAGCAGCTTCGTGGGGGCCGGGGAGACCCAGTACTTC. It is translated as CASSFVGAGETQYF.